A single T cell receptor (beta chain) is shown here with its context. Its target is unknown. Sequencing was performed with immunoSEQ multiplex PCR; in TCRdb, only in-frame clones are kept and a portion is missing. Seen here are roughly 130,000 clones, approximately 85% observed once, and the top ten hold under 2%. The sample belongs to a study of T cell responses to AZD1222 COVID-19 vaccine. Across the study: Both about-4-week and about-12-week second-dose recipients were combined. Broader study findings: The sample set comprised mostly white British donors with more females, and clonal diversity was possibly underestimated. Of spike-specific TCRs, nearly half reportedly target regions left unmutated in variants.

CDR1 is LGHDT, CDR2 YNNKEL, per germline (reference sequence). The CDR3 loop spans 19 amino acids. The germline V and J ends were trimmed by 2 bases and 5 bases, with 26 bases remaining between them. The origin of this receptor is an adult in good health. The source was peripheral blood, collected on day 0 of AZD1222 vaccination. V and J are TRBV3-1 (or the pseudogene TRBV3-2) and TRBJ2-3; a possible D gene is TRBD2 (7 bases). This CDR3 is CASSQRGGGGSHGQDTQYF. For the CDR3, the DNA is TGTGCCAGCAGCCAAAGGGGGGGAGGCGGGAGCCACGGGCAAGATACGCAGTATTTT.